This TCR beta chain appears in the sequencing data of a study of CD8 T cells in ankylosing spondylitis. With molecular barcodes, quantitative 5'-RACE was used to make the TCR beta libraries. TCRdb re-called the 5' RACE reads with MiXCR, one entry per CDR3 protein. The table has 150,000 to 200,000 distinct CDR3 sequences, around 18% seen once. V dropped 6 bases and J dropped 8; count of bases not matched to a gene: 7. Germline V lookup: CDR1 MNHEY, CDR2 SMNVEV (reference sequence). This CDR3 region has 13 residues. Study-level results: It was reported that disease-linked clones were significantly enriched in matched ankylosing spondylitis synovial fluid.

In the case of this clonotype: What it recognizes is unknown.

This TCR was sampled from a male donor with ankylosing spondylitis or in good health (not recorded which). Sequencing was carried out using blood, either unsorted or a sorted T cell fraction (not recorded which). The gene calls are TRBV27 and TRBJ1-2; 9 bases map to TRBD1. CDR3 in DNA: TGTGCCAGCAGGGGACAGGGAGGAATCGGCTACACCTTC. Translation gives CASRGQGGIGYTF.